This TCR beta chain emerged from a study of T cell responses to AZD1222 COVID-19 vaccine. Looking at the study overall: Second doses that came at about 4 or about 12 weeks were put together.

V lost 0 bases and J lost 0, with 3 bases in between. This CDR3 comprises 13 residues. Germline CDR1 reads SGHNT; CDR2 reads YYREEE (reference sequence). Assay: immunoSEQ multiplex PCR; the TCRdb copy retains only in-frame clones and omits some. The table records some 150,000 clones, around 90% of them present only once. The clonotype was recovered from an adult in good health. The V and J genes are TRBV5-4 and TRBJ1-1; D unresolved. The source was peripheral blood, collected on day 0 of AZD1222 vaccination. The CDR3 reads CASSLGLNTEAFF. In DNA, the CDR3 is TGTGCCAGCAGCTTGGGACTGAACACTGAAGCTTTCTTT. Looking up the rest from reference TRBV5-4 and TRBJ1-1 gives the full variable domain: ETGVTQSPTHLIKTRGQQVTLRCSSQSGHNTVSWYQQALGQGPQFIFQYYREEENGRGNFPPRFSGLQFPNYSSELNVNALELDDSALYLCASSLGLNTEAFFGQGTRLTVV.